A single T cell receptor (beta chain) is shown here with its context. This specimen belongs to a study of cytomegalovirus exposure and HLA in healthy donors. PCR primers comprised 60 Vbeta and 13 Jbeta primers. Using immunoSEQ multiplex PCR, the repertoire was profiled, and TCRdb retains in-frame clones only, with some absent. The table shows 200,000 to 250,000 clones, with 65% to 90% occurring only once. Sequencing input: PBMCs. This clonotype was obtained from a girl aged 5 to 17 in good health and CMV-seronegative.

CDR3 bases: TGTGCCAGCATTCGCGGGGGGTTGAACTATGGCTACACCTTC. Residues: CASIRGGLNYGYTF. This chain uses TRBV28 with TRBJ1-2; TRBD1 might be the D (5 bases). Looked up from germline, CDR1 is MDHEN and CDR2 is SYDVKM. V lost 7 bases to trimming and J lost 2 bases, with 14 bases between them. The CDR3 extends over 14 amino acids.